Presented here are 9 T cell receptor beta chains from one specimen sequenced in a study of cytomegalovirus exposure and HLA in healthy donors. PCR primers comprised 60 Vbeta and 13 Jbeta primers. Measured with immunoSEQ multiplex PCR; TCRdb has only the in-frame clones, and not every one. Among 200,000 to 250,000 clones listed, 70% were seen once. The sample taken for sequencing was PBMCs. The receptors stem from a man aged 40-50 years in good health and CMV-seropositive.

This sequence joins TRBV19 and TRBJ2-1; 8 positions agree with TRBD1. The V gene end was trimmed by 10 bases and the J gene end by 8 bases; junction bases not matched to a gene: 10. Germline values: CDR1 LNHDA, CDR2 SQIVND (reference sequence). The length of the CDR3 is 13 residues. CDR3 nucleotides: TGTGCCACCTGGACAGGGCAGGGGGATGAGCAGTTCTTC. This gives the protein CATWTGQGDEQFF.

The chain has TRBV11-2 and TRBJ1-2; TRBD1 aligns across 8 bases. Germline CDR1 and CDR2: SGHAT and FQNNGV. This CDR3 is built from 15 residues. J lost 4 bases, V lost 4 bases, and 8 bases had no gene match. DNA of the CDR3: TGTGCCAGCAGCTCCCGGGACAGGTGGCCCTATGGCTACACCTTC. Its translation is CASSSRDRWPYGYTF.

The chain combines TRBV7-9 with TRBJ2-6; 7 bases align to TRBD2. The CDR3 totals 16 residues. Germline lookup yields CDR1 SEHNR and CDR2 FQNEAQ (reference sequence). The CDR3 sequence: CSIIPGGFSGANVLTF. The CDR3, as DNA: TGTTCCATCATCCCGGGGGGTTTCTCTGGGGCCAACGTCCTGACTTTC.

The chain couples TRBV11-1 to TRBJ1-1, with a weak D call TRBD1 (5 bases). This CDR3 is built from 14 residues. V lost 5 bases to trimming and J lost 0 bases, with 10 bases between them. The V gene's germline CDR1 is SGHAT and CDR2 FQDESV (reference sequence). The CDR3 nucleotides are TGTGCCAGCAGCAGACGGGGGGTGAACACTGAAGCTTTCTTT. This encodes CASSRRGVNTEAFF.

The chain recombines TRBV7-8 with TRBJ2-1; 9 positions agree with TRBD1. Trimming removed 5 bases from V and 4 bases from J; junction bases left unmatched: 6. The CDR3 runs 15 residues. The germline V gene has CDR1 SGHVS and CDR2 FQNEAQ. This CDR3 reads CASSHRGPVYNEQFF. The CDR3 region has the DNA TGTGCCAGCAGCCACAGGGGGCCCGTATACAATGAGCAGTTCTTC.

The chain carries TRBV29-1 and TRBJ2-1, with a possible D match to TRBD2 (7 bases). The germline gives CDR1 SQVTM, CDR2 ANQGSEA. The germline V and J ends were trimmed by 8 bases and 6 bases, with 17 bases remaining between them. The CDR3 is made up of 13 amino acids. The CDR3 DNA sequence: TGCAGCCTCCAAAAGGGGGGGATCAATGAGCAGTTCTTC. Translation gives CSLQKGGINEQFF.

The rearrangement links TRBV6-1 to TRBJ2-5, with TRBD1 matching 12 bases. Germline V gene sequence: CDR1 MNHNS, CDR2 SASEGT. V lost 10 bases and J lost 5; bases outside the gene matches: 5. The CDR3 runs to 13 residues. CDR3 DNA: TGTGCCATCCGGGACAGGGGGCCGGAGACCCAGTACTTC. This encodes CAIRDRGPETQYF.

This chain joins TRBV5-5 and TRBJ1-2; D gene ambiguous. The CDR3 is 15 amino acids. The V gene's germline CDR1 is SGHKS and CDR2 YYEKEE (reference sequence). The V and J ends lost 2 bases and 2 bases respectively, with 13 bases between them. CDR3 bases: TGTGCCAGCAGCTTCGTTGGAGGGCTGAACTATGGCTACACCTTC. Translated: CASSFVGGLNYGYTF.

The V gene is TRBV18, the J gene TRBJ1-3, with D unclear. The germline gives CDR1 KGHSH, CDR2 LQKENI. CDR3 length: 14 residues. Trimming removed 4 bases from V and 4 bases from J, with 11 bases in between. CDR3 amino acids: CASSLEEKGNTIYF. The CDR3 DNA is TGTGCCAGCTCACTCGAAGAGAAAGGAAACACCATATATTTT. Full variable domain (outside the CDR3, taken from reference TRBV18 and TRBJ1-3): NAGVMQNPRHLVRRRGQEARLRCSPMKGHSHVYWYRQLPEEGLKFMVYLQKENIIDESGMPKERFSAEFPKEGPSILRIQQVVRGDSAAYFCASSLEEKGNTIYFGEGSWLTVV.